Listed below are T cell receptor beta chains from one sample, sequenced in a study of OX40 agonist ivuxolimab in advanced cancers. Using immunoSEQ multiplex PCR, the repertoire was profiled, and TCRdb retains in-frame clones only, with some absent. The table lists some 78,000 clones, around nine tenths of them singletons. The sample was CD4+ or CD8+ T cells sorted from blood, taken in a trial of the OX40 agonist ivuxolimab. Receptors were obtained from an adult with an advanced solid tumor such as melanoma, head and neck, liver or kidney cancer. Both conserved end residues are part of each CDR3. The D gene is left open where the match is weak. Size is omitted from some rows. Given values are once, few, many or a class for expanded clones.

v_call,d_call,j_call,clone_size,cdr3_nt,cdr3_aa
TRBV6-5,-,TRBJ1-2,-,TGTGCCAGCAGTTACGACGGGTATGGCTACACCTTC,CASSYDGYGYTF
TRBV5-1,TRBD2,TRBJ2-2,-,TGCGCCAGCACCCCGGGGGGGCCTCGAACCGGGGAGCTGTTTTTT,CASTPGGPRTGELFF
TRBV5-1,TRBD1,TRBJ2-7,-,TGCGCCAGCAGCTTGGGCCCGGGACAGGGGGAGTTAACGGAGTACTTC,CASSLGPGQGELTEYF
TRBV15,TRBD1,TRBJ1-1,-,TGTGCCACCAGCAGGGGACAGGGGTATACTGAAGCTTTCTTT,CATSRGQGYTEAFF
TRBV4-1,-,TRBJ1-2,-,TGCGCCAGCAGCCAGAACAGGGATAACTATGGCTACACCTTC,CASSQNRDNYGYTF
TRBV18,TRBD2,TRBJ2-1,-,TGTGCCAGCTCCCGATCTGGGGGGGACTACAATGAGCAGTTCTTC,CASSRSGGDYNEQFF
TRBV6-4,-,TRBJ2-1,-,TGTGCCAGCAGTCGGGACTGGGCAGGCGAGCAGTTCTTC,CASSRDWAGEQFF
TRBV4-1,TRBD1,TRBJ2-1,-,TGCGCCAGCAGCCAAGATTTAGATGGGACAGGTAACGATGAGCAGTTCTTC,CASSQDLDGTGNDEQFF
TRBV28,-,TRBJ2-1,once,TGTGCCAGCAGTTACGTTGTCTGGACTTCCTCCTACAATGAGCAGTTCTTC,CASSYVVWTSSYNEQFF
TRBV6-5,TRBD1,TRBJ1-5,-,TGTGCCACCTCGGGACAGGGAGGACAGCCCCAGCATTTT,CATSGQGGQPQHF
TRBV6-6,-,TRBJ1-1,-,TGTGCCAGCAGTCCTTCCTCAGTTGCTGAAGCTTTCTTT,CASSPSSVAEAFF
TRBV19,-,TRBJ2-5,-,TGTGCCAGTAGTTTGACCACAGGGTTTGGGGAGACCCAGTACTTC,CASSLTTGFGETQYF
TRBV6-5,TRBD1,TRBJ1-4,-,TGTGCCAGCAGCCACAGGGGGCGAGAAAAACTGTTTTTT,CASSHRGREKLFF
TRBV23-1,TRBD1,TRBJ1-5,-,TGCGCCAGCAGTATCGGGACAGGCCCACCACATAGCAATCAGCCCCAGCATTTT,CASSIGTGPPHSNQPQHF